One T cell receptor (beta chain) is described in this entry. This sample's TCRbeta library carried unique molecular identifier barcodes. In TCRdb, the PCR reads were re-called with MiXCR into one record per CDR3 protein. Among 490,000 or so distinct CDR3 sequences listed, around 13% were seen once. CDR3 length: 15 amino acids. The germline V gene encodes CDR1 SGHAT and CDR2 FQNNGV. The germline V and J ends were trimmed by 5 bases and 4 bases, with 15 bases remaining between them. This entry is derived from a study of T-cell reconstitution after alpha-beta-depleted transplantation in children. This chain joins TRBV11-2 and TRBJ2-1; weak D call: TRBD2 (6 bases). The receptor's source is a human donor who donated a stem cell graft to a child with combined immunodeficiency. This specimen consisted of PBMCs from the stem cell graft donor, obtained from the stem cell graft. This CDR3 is CASSPGSGVYNEQFF. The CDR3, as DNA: TGTGCCAGCAGCCCCGGGAGTGGGGTGTACAATGAGCAGTTCTTC.